This TCR beta chain originates from a study of cytomegalovirus exposure and HLA in healthy donors. Study-wide findings and caveats: Rare TCR sequences dominated, though some public TCRs recurred in many donors. The listing of 150 to 200 TCR beta chains classed them as cytomegalovirus-associated.

Note on this clone: The antigen remains undetermined.

Here immunoSEQ multiplex PCR was the method, and the copy in TCRdb shows in-frame clones only, minus some. In the table there are hundreds of thousands of clones, 90% of which are singletons. It was the roughly 130-subject validation cohort, separate from the roughly 700-subject first cohort, to which the donors belonged. Per the germline V gene, CDR1 is SGHRS and CDR2 is YFSETQ. This CDR3 region has 12 residues. Between the trimmed V and J ends, which lost 2 bases and 7 bases, there was a span of 6 bases. This receptor was taken from a woman aged 25 to 39 in good health and CMV-seronegative. Sequencing used PBMCs. V gene TRBV5-1 combines with J gene TRBJ2-2, with D possibly TRBD1 on 6 matching bases. CDR3 amino acids: CASSLGGGELFF. CDR3 coding DNA: TGCGCCAGCAGCTTAGGGGGCGGGGAGCTGTTTTTT.